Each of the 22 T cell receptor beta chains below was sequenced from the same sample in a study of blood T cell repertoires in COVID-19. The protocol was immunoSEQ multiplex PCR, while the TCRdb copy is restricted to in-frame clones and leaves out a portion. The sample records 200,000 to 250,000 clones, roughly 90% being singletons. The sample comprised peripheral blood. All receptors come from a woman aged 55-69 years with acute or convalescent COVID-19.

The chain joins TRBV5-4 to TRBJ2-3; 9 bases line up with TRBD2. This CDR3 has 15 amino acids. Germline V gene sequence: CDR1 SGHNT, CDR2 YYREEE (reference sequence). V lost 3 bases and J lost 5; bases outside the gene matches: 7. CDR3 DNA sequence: TGTGCCAGCAGCTCGCCTGGACTAGCGAGAGATACGCAGTATTTT. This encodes CASSSPGLARDTQYF. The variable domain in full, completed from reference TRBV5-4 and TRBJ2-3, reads ETGVTQSPTHLIKTRGQQVTLRCSSQSGHNTVSWYQQALGQGPQFIFQYYREEENGRGNFPPRFSGLQFPNYSSELNVNALELDDSALYLCASSSPGLARDTQYFGPGTRLTVL.

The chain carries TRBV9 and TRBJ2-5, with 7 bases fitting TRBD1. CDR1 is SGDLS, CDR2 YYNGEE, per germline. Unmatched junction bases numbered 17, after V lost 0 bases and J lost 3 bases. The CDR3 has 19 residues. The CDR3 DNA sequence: TGTGCCAGCAGCGTAGAAGCGCCCGCAGGACAGGCATGGGAAGAGACCCAGTACTTC. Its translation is CASSVEAPAGQAWEETQYF. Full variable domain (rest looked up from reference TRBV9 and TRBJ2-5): DSGVTQTPKHLITATGQRVTLRCSPRSGDLSVYWYQQSLDQGLQFLIQYYNGEERAKGNILERFSAQQFPDLHSELNLSSLELGDSALYFCASSVEAPAGQAWEETQYFGPGTRLLVL.

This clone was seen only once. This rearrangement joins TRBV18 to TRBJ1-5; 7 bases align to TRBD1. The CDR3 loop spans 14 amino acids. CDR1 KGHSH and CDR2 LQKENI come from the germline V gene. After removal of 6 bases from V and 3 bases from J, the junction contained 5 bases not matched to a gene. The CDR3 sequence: CASSDRDNNQPQHF. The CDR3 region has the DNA TGTGCCAGCTCTGACAGGGATAACAATCAGCCCCAGCATTTT.

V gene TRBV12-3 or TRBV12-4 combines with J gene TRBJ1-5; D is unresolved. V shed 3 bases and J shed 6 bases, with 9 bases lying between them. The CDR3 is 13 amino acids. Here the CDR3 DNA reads TGTGCCAGCAGTTTCGGACTCGGTCAGCCCCAGCATTTT. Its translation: CASSFGLGQPQHF.

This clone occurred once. In DNA, the CDR3 is TGTGCCAGTAGTATCAAGGACCTACAGGGGGACTATGGCTACACCTTC. Translation: CASSIKDLQGDYGYTF. V and J are TRBV19 and TRBJ1-2; the match to TRBD1 covers 8 bases. After removal of 3 bases from V and 3 bases from J, the junction contained 9 bases not matched to a gene. This CDR3 region has 16 residues. Germline CDR1 LNHDA, CDR2 SQIVND (reference sequence).

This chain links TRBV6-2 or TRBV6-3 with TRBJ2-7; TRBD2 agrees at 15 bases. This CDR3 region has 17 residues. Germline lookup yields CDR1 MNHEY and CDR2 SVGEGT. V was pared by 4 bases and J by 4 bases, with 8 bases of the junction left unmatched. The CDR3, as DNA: TGTGCCAGCAGTTCCCCCGCGGGGACTAGCGGGAGGTACGAGCAGTACTTC. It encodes CASSSPAGTSGRYEQYF.

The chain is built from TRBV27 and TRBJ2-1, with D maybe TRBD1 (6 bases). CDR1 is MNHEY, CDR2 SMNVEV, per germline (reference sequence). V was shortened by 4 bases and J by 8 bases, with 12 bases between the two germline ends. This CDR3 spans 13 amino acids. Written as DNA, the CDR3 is TGTGCCAGCAGTTCCACCGGACAGTATGAGCAGTTCTTC. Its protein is CASSSTGQYEQFF.

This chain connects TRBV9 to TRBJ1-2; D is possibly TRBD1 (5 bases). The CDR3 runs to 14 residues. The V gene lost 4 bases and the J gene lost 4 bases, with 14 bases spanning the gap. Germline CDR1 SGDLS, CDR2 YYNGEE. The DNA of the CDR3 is TGTGCCAGCAGCAACCGCGGGGGAGCCTATGGCTACACCTTC. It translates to CASSNRGGAYGYTF.

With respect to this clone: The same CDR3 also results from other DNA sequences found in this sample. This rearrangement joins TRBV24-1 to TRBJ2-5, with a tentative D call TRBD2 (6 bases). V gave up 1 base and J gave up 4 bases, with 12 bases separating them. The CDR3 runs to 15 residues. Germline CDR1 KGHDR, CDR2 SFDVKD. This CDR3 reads CATSDFGGSRETQYF. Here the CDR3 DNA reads TGTGCCACCAGTGATTTCGGGGGTTCGCGAGAGACCCAGTACTTC.

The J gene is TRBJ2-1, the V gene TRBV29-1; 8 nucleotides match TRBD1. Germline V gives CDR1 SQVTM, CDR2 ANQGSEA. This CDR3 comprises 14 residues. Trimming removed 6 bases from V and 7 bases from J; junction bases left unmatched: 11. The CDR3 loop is CSVTGQGAWNEQFF. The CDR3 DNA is TGCAGCGTGACGGGGCAGGGGGCCTGGAATGAGCAGTTCTTC.

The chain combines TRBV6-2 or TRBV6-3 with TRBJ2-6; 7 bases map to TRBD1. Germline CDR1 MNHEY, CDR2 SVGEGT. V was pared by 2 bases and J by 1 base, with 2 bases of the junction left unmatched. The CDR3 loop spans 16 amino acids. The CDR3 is CASSYRTGSGANVLTF. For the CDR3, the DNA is TGTGCCAGCAGTTACAGGACAGGTTCTGGGGCCAACGTCCTGACTTTC.

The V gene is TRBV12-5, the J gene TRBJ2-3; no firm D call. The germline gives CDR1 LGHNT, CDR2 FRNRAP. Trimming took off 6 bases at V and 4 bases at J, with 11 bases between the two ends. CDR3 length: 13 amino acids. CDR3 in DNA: TGTGCTAGTGGCCCCTCACATGCAGATACGCAGTATTTT. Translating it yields CASGPSHADTQYF.

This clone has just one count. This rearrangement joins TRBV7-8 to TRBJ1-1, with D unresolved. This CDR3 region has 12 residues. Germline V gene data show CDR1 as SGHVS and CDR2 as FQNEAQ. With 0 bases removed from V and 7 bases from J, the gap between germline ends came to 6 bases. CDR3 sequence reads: CASSLALGEAFF. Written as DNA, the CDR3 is TGTGCCAGCAGCTTAGCGCTCGGTGAAGCTTTCTTT.

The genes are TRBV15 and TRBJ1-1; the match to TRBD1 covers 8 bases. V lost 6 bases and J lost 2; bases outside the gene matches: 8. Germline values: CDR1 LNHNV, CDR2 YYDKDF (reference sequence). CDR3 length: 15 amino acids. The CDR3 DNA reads TGTGCCACCAGACGAGCAGGGGGCACCAACACTGAAGCTTTCTTT. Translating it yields CATRRAGGTNTEAFF.

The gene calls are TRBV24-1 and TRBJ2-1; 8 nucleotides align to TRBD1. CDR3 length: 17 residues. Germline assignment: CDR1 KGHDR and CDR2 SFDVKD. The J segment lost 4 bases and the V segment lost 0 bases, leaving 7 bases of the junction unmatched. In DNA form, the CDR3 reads TGTGCCACCAGTGATTTGCAACAGGGGGACGGTTACAATGAGCAGTTCTTC. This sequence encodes CATSDLQQGDGYNEQFF.

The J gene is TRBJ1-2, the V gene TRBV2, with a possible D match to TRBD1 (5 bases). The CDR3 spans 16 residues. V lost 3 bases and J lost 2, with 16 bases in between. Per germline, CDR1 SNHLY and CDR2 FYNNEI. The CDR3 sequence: CASSDIRGDVNYGYTF. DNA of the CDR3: TGTGCCAGCAGTGATATTCGGGGGGATGTCAACTATGGCTACACCTTC.

This CDR3 is CATSRVTSGNYNEQFF. CDR3 coding DNA: TGTGCCACCAGCAGAGTCACTAGCGGTAATTACAATGAGCAGTTCTTC. The chain couples TRBV15 to TRBJ2-1; 8 nucleotides agree with TRBD2. J gave up 4 bases and V 1 base, and 6 bases lay outside the gene matches. Looked up from germline, CDR1 is LNHNV and CDR2 is YYDKDF (reference sequence). The CDR3 consists of 16 residues.

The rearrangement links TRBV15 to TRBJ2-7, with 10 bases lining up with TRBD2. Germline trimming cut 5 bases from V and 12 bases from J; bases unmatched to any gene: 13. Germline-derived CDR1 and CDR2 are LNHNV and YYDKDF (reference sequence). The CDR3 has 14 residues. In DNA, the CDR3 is TGTGCCACCAGCCCAGGGGGGGGACTAGCGCGAACGTACTTC. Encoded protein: CATSPGGGLARTYF.

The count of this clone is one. For the CDR3, the DNA is TGTGCCAGCAAGGGACAGGGCGCCTACAATGAGCAGTTCTTC. Its translation is CASKGQGAYNEQFF. The rearrangement uses TRBV11-2 and TRBJ2-1, with 9 bases fitting TRBD1. Germline CDR1 reads SGHAT; CDR2 reads FQNNGV. The CDR3 covers 14 residues. After removal of 7 bases from V and 2 bases from J, the junction contained 3 bases not matched to a gene.

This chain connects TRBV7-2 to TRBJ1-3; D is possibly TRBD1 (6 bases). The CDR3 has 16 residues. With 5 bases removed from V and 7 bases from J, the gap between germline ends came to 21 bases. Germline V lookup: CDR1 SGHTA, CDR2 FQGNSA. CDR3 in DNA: TGTGCCAGCAGCCTTAGTGGGTTTGGACAGTGGAACACCATATATTTT. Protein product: CASSLSGFGQWNTIYF.

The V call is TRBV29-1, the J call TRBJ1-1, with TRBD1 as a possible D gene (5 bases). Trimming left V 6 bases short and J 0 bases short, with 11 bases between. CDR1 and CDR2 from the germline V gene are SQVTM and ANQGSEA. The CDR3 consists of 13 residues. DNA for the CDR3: TGCAGCGTCCAGGGTTTCTTGAACACTGAAGCTTTCTTT. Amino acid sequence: CSVQGFLNTEAFF.

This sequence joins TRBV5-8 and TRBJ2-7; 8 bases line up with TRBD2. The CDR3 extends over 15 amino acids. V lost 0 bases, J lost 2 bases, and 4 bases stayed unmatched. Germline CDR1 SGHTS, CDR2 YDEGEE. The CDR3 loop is CASSLAGGSPYEQYF. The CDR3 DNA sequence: TGTGCCAGCAGCTTGGCGGGAGGGAGTCCCTACGAGCAGTACTTC. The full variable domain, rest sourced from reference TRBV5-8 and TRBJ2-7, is EAGVTQSPTHLIKTRGQQATLRCSPISGHTSVYWYQQALGLGLQFLLWYDEGEERNRGNFPPRFSGRQFPNYSSELNVNALELEDSALYLCASSLAGGSPYEQYFGPGTRLTVT.